What follows are 8 T cell receptor beta chains derived from one specimen sequenced in a study of Tregs in tolerant kidney transplant recipients. Mixed chimerism was transient after nonmyeloablative marrow transplants from related graft donors. Assay: immunoSEQ multiplex PCR; the TCRdb copy retains only in-frame clones and omits some. Here the sample spans approximately 60,000 clones, around 87% being singletons. Here the sequenced sample was CD4+ T cells from blood (PBMCs), taken 6 months after the transplant. All receptors derive from a human patient who received a combined kidney and bone marrow transplant. The T cells may come from the graft donor.

The V and J genes are TRBV2 and TRBJ1-2; maybe TRBD1 (6 bases). The germline V gene encodes CDR1 SNHLY and CDR2 FYNNEI. The CDR3 totals 15 residues. Deletions cut 5 bases from V and 2 bases from J, with 15 bases between. The CDR3 sequence is CASSFQDRPNYGYTF. CDR3 in DNA: TGTGCCAGCAGTTTCCAGGACAGACCGAACTATGGCTACACCTTC.

This chain links TRBV10-3 with TRBJ1-2; D may be TRBD1 (5 bases). The CDR3 runs 12 residues. With 7 bases removed from V and 4 bases from J, the gap between germline ends came to 10 bases. Germline V gives CDR1 ENHRY, CDR2 SYGVKD. This CDR3 is CAIKQGGYGYTF. The CDR3 bases are TGTGCCATCAAGCAGGGTGGCTATGGCTACACCTTC.

The chain combines TRBV7-8 with TRBJ1-1; tentatively, D is TRBD1 (5 bases). V was trimmed by 2 bases and J by 1 base, leaving 8 bases between them. Germline V lookup: CDR1 SGHVS, CDR2 FQNEAQ. The CDR3 has 14 amino acids. Here the CDR3 DNA reads TGTGCCAGCAGCTTACAGACAGCGAACACTGAAGCTTTCTTT. This encodes CASSLQTANTEAFF.

The V gene is TRBV6-6, the J gene TRBJ2-7; perhaps TRBD2 as D (6 bases). This CDR3 spans 15 amino acids. The ends were cut back, 2 bases at V and 3 bases at J, with 14 bases in the middle. Germline V gene data show CDR1 as MNHNY and CDR2 as SVGAGI (reference sequence). The CDR3 sequence: CASSYEASGFYEQYF. Here the CDR3 DNA reads TGTGCCAGCAGTTACGAAGCGAGCGGGTTCTACGAGCAGTACTTC.

V and J are TRBV15 and TRBJ1-1, with 9 bases that match TRBD1. Germline CDR1 reads LNHNV; CDR2 reads YYDKDF (reference sequence). The junction had 11 bases not matched to a gene; V was cut back by 10 bases and J by 5 bases. The CDR3 runs to 14 residues. The CDR3 here is CASRLQGAGTEAFF. The DNA for the CDR3 is TGTGCCAGCAGACTACAGGGGGCCGGGACTGAAGCTTTCTTT. The entire variable domain, with the rest obtained from reference TRBV15 and TRBJ1-1, is as follows: DAMVIQNPRYQVTQFGKPVTLSCSQTLNHNVMYWYQQKSSQAPKLLFHYYDKDFNNEADTPDNFQSRRPNTSFCFLDIRSPGLGDTAMYLCASRLQGAGTEAFFGQGTRLTVV.

The chain uses TRBV5-1 and TRBJ1-2; D is ambiguous. CDR1 and CDR2 (germline): SGHRS, YFSETQ. With 4 bases removed from V and 2 bases from J, the gap between germline ends came to 12 bases. The CDR3 runs to 14 residues. The CDR3 coding sequence is TGCGCCAGCAGCACGGTTCCGATGAACTATGGCTACACCTTC. Translating it yields CASSTVPMNYGYTF. Full variable domain (outside the CDR3, taken from reference TRBV5-1 and TRBJ1-2): KAGVTQTPRYLIKTRGQQVTLSCSPISGHRSVSWYQQTPGQGLQFLFEYFSETQRNKGNFPGRFSGRQFSNSRSEMNVSTLELGDSALYLCASSTVPMNYGYTFGSGTRLTVV.

The chain uses TRBV5-1 and TRBJ1-2, with D possibly being TRBD1 (6 bases). The V end lost 3 bases, the J end lost 7 bases, and 13 bases lay between the germline ends. Germline CDR1 and CDR2: SGHRS and YFSETQ. This CDR3 has 13 amino acids. CDR3 DNA: TGCGCCAGCAGCTCTTCAGGGGAAAGTGGCTACACCTTC. This sequence encodes CASSSSGESGYTF. Drawing the rest from reference TRBV5-1 and TRBJ1-2, the complete variable domain is KAGVTQTPRYLIKTRGQQVTLSCSPISGHRSVSWYQQTPGQGLQFLFEYFSETQRNKGNFPGRFSGRQFSNSRSEMNVSTLELGDSALYLCASSSSGESGYTFGSGTRLTVV.

The chain is built from TRBV11-3 and TRBJ2-2; 9 nucleotides match TRBD1. The CDR3 is 16 residues long. V shed 2 bases and J 5 bases; nucleotides not matched to a gene: 6. Germline CDR1 reads SGHNT; CDR2 reads YENEEA. CDR3 bases: TGTGCCAGCAGCTTACAGGGACAGGGCGGGACCGGGGAGCTGTTTTTT. This codes for CASSLQGQGGTGELFF.